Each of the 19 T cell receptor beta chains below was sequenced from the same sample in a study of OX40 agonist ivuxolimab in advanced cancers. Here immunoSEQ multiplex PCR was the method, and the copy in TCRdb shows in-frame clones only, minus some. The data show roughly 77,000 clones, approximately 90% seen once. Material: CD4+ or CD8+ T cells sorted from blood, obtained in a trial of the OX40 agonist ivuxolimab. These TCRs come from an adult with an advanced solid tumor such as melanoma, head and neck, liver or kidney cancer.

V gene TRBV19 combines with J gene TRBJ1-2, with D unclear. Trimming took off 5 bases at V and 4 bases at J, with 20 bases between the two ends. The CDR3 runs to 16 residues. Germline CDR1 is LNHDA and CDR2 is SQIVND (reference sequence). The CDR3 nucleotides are TGTGCCAGTAGTCCAAAAGGCGGGCAGTCCTTCTATGGCTACACCTTC. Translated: CASSPKGGQSFYGYTF.

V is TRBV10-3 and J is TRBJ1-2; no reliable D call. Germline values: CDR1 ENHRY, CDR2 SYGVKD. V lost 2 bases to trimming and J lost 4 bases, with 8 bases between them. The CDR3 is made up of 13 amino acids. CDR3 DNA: TGTGCCATCAGTGAGGGAAGCCTCTATGGCTACACCTTC. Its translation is CAISEGSLYGYTF.

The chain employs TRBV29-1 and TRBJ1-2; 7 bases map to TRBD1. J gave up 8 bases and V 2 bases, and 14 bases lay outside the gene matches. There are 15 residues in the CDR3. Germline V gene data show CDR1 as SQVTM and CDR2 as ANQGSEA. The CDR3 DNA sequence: TGCAGCGTTGAAAGAGCGAGACAGGGTTTGATGGGCTACACCTTC. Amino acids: CSVERARQGLMGYTF.

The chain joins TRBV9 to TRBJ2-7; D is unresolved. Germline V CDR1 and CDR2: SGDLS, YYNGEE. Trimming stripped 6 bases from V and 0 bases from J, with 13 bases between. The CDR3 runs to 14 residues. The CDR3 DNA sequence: TGTGCCAGCAACCCGGACGGTTACTCCTACGAGCAGTACTTC. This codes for CASNPDGYSYEQYF.

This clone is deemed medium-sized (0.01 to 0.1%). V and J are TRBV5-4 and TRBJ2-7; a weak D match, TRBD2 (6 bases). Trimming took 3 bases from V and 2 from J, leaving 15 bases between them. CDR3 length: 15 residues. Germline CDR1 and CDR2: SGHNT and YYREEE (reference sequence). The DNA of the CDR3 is TGTGCCAGCAGCTGGGGGGTTTCCGCAACCTACGAGCAGTACTTC. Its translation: CASSWGVSATYEQYF. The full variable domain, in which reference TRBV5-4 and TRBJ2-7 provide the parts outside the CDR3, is ETGVTQSPTHLIKTRGQQVTLRCSSQSGHNTVSWYQQALGQGPQFIFQYYREEENGRGNFPPRFSGLQFPNYSSELNVNALELDDSALYLCASSWGVSATYEQYFGPGTRLTVT.

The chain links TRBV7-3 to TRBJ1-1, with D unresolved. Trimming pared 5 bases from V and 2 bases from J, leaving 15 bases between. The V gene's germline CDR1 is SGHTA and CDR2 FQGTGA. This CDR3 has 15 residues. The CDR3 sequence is CASSLSITGNTEAFF. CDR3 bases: TGTGCCAGCAGCCTCTCGATCACGGGTAACACTGAAGCTTTCTTT.

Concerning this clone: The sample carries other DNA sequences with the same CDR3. This CDR3 reads CASSLGGAYNEQFF. DNA of the CDR3: TGTGCCAGCTCCCTTGGGGGGGCTTACAATGAGCAGTTCTTC. J is TRBJ2-1 and V is TRBV27; possible D gene TRBD2, 7 bases. V was clipped by 8 bases and J by 4 bases, with 15 bases between them. Germline V gives CDR1 MNHEY, CDR2 SMNVEV (reference sequence). The CDR3 has 14 amino acids.

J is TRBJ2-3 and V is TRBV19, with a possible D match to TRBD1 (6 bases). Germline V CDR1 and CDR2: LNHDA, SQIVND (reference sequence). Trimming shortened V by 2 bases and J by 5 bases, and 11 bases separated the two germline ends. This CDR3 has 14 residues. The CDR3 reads CASSILQQGDTQYF. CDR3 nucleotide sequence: TGTGCCAGTAGTATACTTCAACAGGGAGATACGCAGTATTTT.

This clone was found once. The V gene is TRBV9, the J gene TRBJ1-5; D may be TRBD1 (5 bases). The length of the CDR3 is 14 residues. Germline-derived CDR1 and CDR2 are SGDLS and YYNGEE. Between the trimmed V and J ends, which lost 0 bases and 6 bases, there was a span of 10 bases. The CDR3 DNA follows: TGTGCCAGCAGCGTAGCCGGGACGGGTCAGCCCCAGCATTTT. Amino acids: CASSVAGTGQPQHF.

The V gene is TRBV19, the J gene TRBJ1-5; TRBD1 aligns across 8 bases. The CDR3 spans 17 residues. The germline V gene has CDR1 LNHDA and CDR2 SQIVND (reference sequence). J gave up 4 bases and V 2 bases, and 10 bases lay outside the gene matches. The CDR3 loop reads CASSIPRITGGNQPQHF. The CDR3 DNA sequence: TGTGCCAGTAGTATACCCCGAATAACAGGGGGGAATCAGCCCCAGCATTTT.

Written as DNA, the CDR3 is TGTGCCAGCAGCGTAGCTGTTGGACAGGGCTACGAGCAGTACTTC. This codes for CASSVAVGQGYEQYF. The chain links TRBV9 to TRBJ2-7; 8 bases are shared with TRBD1. CDR3 length: 15 residues. Germline-derived CDR1 and CDR2 are SGDLS and YYNGEE. The J segment lost 3 bases and the V segment lost 0 bases, leaving 5 bases of the junction unmatched.

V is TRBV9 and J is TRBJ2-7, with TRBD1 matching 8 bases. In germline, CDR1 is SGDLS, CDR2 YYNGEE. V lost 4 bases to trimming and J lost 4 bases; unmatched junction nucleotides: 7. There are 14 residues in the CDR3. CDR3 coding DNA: TGTGCCAGCAGCCCAGGGGGCGGTGTTTACGAGCAGTACTTC. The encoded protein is CASSPGGGVYEQYF. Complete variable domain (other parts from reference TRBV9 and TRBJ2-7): DSGVTQTPKHLITATGQRVTLRCSPRSGDLSVYWYQQSLDQGLQFLIQYYNGEERAKGNILERFSAQQFPDLHSELNLSSLELGDSALYFCASSPGGGVYEQYFGPGTRLTVT.

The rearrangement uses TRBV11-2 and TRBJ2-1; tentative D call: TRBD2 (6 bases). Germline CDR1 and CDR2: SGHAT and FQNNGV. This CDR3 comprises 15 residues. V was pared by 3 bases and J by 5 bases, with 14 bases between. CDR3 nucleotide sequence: TGTGCCAGCAGCTTTGTGGCGGGGATGGACAATGAGCAGTTCTTC. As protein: CASSFVAGMDNEQFF.

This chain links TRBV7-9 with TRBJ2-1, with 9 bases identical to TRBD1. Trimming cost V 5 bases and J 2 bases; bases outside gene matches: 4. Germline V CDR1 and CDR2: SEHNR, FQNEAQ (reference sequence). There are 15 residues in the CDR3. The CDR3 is CASSAGQGPYNEQFF. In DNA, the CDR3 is TGTGCCAGCAGCGCCGGACAGGGGCCCTACAATGAGCAGTTCTTC.

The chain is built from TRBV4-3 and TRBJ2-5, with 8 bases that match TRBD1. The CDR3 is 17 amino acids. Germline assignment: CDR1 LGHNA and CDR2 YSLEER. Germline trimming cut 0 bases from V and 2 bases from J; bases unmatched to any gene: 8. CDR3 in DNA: TGCGCCAGCAGCCAAGATTTGGCAGGGGGCCCGCAAGAGACCCAGTACTTC. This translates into CASSQDLAGGPQETQYF.

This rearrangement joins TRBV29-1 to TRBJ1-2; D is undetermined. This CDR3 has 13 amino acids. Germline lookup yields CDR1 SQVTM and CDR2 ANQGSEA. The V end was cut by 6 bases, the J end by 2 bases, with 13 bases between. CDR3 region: CSVKFEANYGYTF. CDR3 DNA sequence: TGCAGCGTGAAATTCGAGGCCAACTATGGCTACACCTTC.

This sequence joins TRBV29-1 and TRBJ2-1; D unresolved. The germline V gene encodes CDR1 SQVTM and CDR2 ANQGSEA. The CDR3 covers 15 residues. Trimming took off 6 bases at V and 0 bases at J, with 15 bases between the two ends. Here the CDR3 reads CSVPQWASSYNEQFF. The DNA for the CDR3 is TGCAGCGTGCCCCAGTGGGCTAGCTCCTACAATGAGCAGTTCTTC.

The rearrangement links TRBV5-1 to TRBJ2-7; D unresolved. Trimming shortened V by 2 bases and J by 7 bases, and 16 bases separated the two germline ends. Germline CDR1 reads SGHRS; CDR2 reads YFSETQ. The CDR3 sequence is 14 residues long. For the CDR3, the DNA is TGCGCCAGCAGCTTTCGGCCTGCGTTGGGGGAGCAGTACTTC. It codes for CASSFRPALGEQYF.

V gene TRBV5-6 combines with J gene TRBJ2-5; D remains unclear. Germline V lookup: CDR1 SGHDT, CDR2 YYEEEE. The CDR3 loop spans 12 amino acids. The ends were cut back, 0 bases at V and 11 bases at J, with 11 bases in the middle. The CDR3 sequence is CASSLASVVQYF. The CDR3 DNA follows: TGTGCCAGCAGCTTGGCCTCCGTCGTACAGTACTTC.